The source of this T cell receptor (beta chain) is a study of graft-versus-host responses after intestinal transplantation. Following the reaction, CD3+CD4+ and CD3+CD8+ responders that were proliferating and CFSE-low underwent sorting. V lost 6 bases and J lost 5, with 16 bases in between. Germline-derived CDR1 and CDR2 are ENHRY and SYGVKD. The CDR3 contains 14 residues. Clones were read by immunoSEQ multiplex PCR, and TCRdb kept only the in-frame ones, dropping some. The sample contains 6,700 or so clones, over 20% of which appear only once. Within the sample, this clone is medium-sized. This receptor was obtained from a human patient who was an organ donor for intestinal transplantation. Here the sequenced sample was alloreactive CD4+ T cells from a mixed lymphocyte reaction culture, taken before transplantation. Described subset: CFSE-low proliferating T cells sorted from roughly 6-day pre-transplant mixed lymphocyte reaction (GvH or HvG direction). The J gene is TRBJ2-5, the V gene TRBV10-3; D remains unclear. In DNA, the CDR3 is TGTGCCATCAGCGGTCAAGGGAAATGGGAGACCCAGTACTTC. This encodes CAISGQGKWETQYF.